The T cell receptor (beta chain) under discussion was sequenced for a study of T cell clonotyping in hematopoietic cell transplantation. Study-level results: No sorting was done, leaving CD4 and CD8 contributions mixed.

The CDR3 has 17 amino acids. V was shortened by 4 bases and J by 2 bases, with 21 bases between the two germline ends. The V gene's germline CDR1 is SGHRS and CDR2 YFSETQ. This clone has a single count. Its antigen is still unknown. Data came from immunoSEQ multiplex PCR; TCRdb stores just in-frame clones and leaves some out. The sample consists of 35,000 to 45,000 clones, 94% of them appearing once. The TCR sequence derives from a woman between 45 and 65 years old in good health. Some clones in this sample may be carry-over from other donors' samples. The specimen was peripheral blood mononuclear cells. The genes are TRBV5-1 and TRBJ2-5, with D maybe TRBD2 (6 bases). The CDR3 sequence: CASSPLPGLGGQETQYF. DNA for the CDR3: TGCGCCAGCAGCCCACTACCGGGACTCGGGGGTCAAGAGACCCAGTACTTC.